This TCR beta chain comes out of a study of blood T cell repertoires in COVID-19 (dated by TCRdb to the early 2020s). Some background on the complete study: The collaborator samples originated in the United States, Italy and Spain and spanned the acute and convalescent phases of COVID-19. The prospective study material was composed of cDNA or gDNA derived from T cells, B-cell-depleted T cells, or PBMCs. Deeply sampled blood TCRbeta repertoires from subjects exposed to, actively infected with, or recovered from COVID-19 were included in the dataset. The repertoires were released in a freely available public database meant as a resource for research on the immune response to SARS-CoV-2. Samples were obtained from the ongoing ImmuneRACE study (first 160 participants) and from 1,200 or so subjects provided by 6 global collaborators. A de-identified subject ID, COVID-19 status, age in years and sex were almost always included in the sample metadata. Where available, HLA class I and class II types were taken from metadata supplied by the sample provider and were not determined by assay-based typing. What the authors observed across the whole study: The quantity of clinical and demographic metadata differed by source and by participant and was supplied without curation.

Whole blood was collected in K2EDTA tubes by collaborating institutions according to the institutions' own protocols. Collaborator samples were shipped for TCRbeta analysis as frozen whole blood, isolated PBMCs, or DNA extracted from either sample type. TCRbeta CDR3 regions were amplified from genomic DNA by means of the immunoSEQ Assay, a bias-controlled multiplex PCR. The authors' analysis ran thus. The number of nucleated cells in each sample was estimated from the amplification of reference gene primers within the assay. To quantify the absolute abundance of each unique TCRbeta CDR3 rearrangement, sequence reads were collapsed and filtered. For each sample, productive Simpson clonality was calculated as the square root of Simpson's diversity index across productive rearrangements. Not all clones reach the TCRdb copy of this immuneACCESS table, which keeps in-frame sequences only. Checked studies attribute under half of the gap to unresolved V genes and leave the rest unexplained. That table is the source of V, J and clone size, and D and trimming were worked out from the DNA. Across this sample there are fewer than 350,000 clones, with 81% seen only once. Of the sample, about 3.2% falls within the top ten clones.

The V end gives up 6 bases and the J end 9 bases, leaving 13 bases in the junction not matched to a gene. From the cysteine through the phenylalanine, the CDR3 covers 16 amino acids. Solely the CDR3 DNA is kept, with 48 bases framed from the first base. The germline V gene (reference sequence) sets CDR1 to LGHDT and CDR2 to YNNKEL. Notes on this clone: What this receptor recognizes is not known. Per-base quality was not reported, and no clone a single base away is much larger than it.

The chain couples TRBV3-1 (or the pseudogene TRBV3-2) to TRBJ2-1; TRBD2 aligns with 11 central bases. Sequenced input: peripheral blood. The sequence derives from a woman aged 55 to 70 with active or convalescent COVID-19. The DNA is TGTGCCAGCAGAAAAACCGGGACTAGCGGAAGGGGTGAGCAGTTCTTC. This encodes CASRKTGTSGRGEQFF.